The T cell receptor (beta chain) described here comes from a study of T cells in Graves' hyperthyroidism and ophthalmopathy. Study-wide context: Peripheral blood samples were taken at initial diagnosis, prior to any treatment.

This clonotype was found many times. Graves' hyperthyroidism showing no ophthalmopathy progression within 18 months was considered stable. Diagnosis rested on symptoms, serum thyroxine and TRAb, thyroid ultrasound, and orbital computed tomography. Amplified TCR beta CDR3 regions derived from RNA transcripts. During a first-round RT-PCR of the TCR CDR3, the HTBI primer set was used. TCRdb recomputed calls from the multiplex PCR reads with MiXCR, one row per CDR3 protein. The sample includes hundreds of thousands of distinct CDR3 sequences, over 15% seen only once; the top ten take 18%. CDR3 length equals 13 residues. The V gene's germline CDR1 is SGHRS and CDR2 YFSETQ. Trimming stripped 7 bases from V and 2 bases from J, with 10 bases between.

The receptor comes from a woman between 18 and 29 years old with Graves' hyperthyroidism. V and J are TRBV5-1 and TRBJ1-5, with D hard to call. Material: blood. The CDR3 here is CASYPLGNQPQHF. CDR3 DNA sequence: TGCGCCAGCTACCCTCTCGGCAATCAGCCCCAGCATTTT.